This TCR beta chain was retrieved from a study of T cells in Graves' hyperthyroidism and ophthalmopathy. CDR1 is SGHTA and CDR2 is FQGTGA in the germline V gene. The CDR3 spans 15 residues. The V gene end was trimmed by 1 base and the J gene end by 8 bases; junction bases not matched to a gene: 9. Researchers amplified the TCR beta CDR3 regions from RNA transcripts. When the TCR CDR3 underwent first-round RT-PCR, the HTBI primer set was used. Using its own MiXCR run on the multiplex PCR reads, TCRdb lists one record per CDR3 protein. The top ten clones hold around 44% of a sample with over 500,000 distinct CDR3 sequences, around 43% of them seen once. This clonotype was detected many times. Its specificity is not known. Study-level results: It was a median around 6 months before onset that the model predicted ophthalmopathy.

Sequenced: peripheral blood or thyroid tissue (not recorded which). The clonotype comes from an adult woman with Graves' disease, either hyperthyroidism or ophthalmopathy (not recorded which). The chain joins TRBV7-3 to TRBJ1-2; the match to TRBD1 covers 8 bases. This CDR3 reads CASSLMGRGLWGYTF. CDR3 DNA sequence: TGTGCCAGCAGCTTAATGGGCAGGGGGCTGTGGGGCTACACCTTC.